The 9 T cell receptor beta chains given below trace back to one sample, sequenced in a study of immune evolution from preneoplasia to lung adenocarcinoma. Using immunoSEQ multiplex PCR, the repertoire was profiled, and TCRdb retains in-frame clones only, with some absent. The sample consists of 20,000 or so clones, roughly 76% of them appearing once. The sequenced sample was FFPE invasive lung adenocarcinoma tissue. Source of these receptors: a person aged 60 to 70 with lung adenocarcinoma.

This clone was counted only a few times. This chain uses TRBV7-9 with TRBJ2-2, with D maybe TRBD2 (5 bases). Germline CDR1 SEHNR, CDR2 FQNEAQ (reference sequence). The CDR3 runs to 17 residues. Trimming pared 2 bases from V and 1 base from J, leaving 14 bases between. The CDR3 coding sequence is TGTGCCAGCAGCTTAAGGAGCGGACGCCGGAACACCGGGGAGCTGTTTTTT. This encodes CASSLRSGRRNTGELFF.

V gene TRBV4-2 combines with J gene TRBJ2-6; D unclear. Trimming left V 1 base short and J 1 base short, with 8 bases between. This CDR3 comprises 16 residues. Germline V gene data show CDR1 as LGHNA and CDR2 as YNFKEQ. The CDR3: CASSQAGLSGANVLTF. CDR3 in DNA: TGTGCCAGCAGCCAAGCTGGGTTGTCTGGGGCCAACGTCCTGACTTTC.

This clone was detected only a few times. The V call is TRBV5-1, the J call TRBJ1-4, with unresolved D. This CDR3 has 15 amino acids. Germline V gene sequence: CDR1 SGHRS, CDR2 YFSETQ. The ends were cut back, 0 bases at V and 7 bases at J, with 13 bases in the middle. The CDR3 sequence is CASSLEKGNGEKLFF. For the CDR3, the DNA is TGCGCCAGCAGCTTGGAAAAGGGTAACGGTGAAAAACTGTTTTTT.

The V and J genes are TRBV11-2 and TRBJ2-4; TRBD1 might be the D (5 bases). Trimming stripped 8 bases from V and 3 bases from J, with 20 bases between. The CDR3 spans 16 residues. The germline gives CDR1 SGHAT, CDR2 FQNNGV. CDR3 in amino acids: CASRSATAGIKNIQYF. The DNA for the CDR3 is TGTGCCAGCCGTTCGGCTACGGCAGGGATCAAAAACATTCAGTACTTC.

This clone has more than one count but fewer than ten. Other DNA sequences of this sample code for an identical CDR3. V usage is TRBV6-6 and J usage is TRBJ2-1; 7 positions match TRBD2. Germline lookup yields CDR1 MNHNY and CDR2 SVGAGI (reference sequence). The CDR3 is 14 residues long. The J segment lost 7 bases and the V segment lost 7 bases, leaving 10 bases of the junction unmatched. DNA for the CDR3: TGTGCCAGCACCCTGCGACTAGCCGGTAATGAGCAGTTCTTC. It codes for CASTLRLAGNEQFF.

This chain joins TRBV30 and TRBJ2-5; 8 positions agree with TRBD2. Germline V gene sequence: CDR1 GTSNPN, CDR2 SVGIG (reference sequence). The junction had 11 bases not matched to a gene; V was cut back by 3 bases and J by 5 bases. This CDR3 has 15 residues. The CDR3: CAWSKWIAGLETQYF. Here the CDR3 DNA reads TGTGCCTGGAGCAAGTGGATAGCGGGACTCGAGACCCAGTACTTC.

The CDR3 bases are TGTGCCAGCAGCTACTCCCCCGGACAGGGGTACGAGCAGTACTTC. Its protein is CASSYSPGQGYEQYF. This chain joins TRBV5-6 and TRBJ2-7; 9 nucleotides line up with TRBD1. Germline V gives CDR1 SGHDT, CDR2 YYEEEE. V shed 3 bases and J 4 bases; nucleotides not matched to a gene: 8. CDR3 size: 15 residues.

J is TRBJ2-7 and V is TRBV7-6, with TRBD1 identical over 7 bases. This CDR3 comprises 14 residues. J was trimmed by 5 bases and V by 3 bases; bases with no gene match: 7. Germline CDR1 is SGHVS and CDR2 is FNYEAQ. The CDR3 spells CASSLLTGTDEQYF. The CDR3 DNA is TGTGCCAGCAGCTTGCTGACAGGGACGGACGAGCAGTACTTC. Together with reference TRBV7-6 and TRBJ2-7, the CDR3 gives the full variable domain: GAGVSQSPRYKVTKRGQDVALRCDPISGHVSLYWYRQALGQGPEFLTYFNYEAQQDKSGLPNDRFSAERPEGSISTLTIQRTEQRDSAMYRCASSLLTGTDEQYFGPGTRLTVT.

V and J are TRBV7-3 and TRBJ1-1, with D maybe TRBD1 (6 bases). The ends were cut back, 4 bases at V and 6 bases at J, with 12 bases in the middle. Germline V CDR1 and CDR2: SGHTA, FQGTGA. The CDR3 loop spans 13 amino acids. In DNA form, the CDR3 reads TGTGCCAGCAGCTCACCAGGGGTATCTGAAGCTTTCTTT. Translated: CASSSPGVSEAFF.